The 9 T cell receptor beta chains in this list originate from one sample, sequenced in a study of T cell changes during pregnancy in multiple sclerosis. TCRdb keeps only in-frame clones here, not all; method: immunoSEQ multiplex PCR. The data show 25,000 to 35,000 clones, 80% to 90% seen once. Sample: CD8+ T cells from peripheral blood mononuclear cells, taken in the first trimester of pregnancy. Receptors were obtained from a female donor with multiple sclerosis, enrolled in a pregnancy study.

This clone has a single count. The chain employs TRBV4-3 and TRBJ1-4, with D possibly matching TRBD1 (6 bases). This CDR3 has 17 residues. V was shortened by 0 bases and J by 5 bases, with 16 bases between the two germline ends. Per the germline V gene, CDR1 is LGHNA and CDR2 is YSLEER. The CDR3 DNA is TGCGCCAGCAGCCAAGATCGGGGCAGGGGTGGGAATGAAAAACTGTTTTTT. The encoded protein is CASSQDRGRGGNEKLFF.

The rearrangement links TRBV30 to TRBJ1-2; D is possibly TRBD1 (6 bases). There are 13 residues in the CDR3. Germline CDR1 reads GTSNPN; CDR2 reads SVGIG (reference sequence). V dropped 4 bases and J dropped 3 bases, with 12 bases sitting between them. Here the CDR3 reads CAWIAGADYGYTF. CDR3 sequence (DNA): TGTGCCTGGATCGCGGGGGCAGACTATGGCTACACCTTC.

This clone was counted between two and nine times. The chain uses TRBV27 and TRBJ2-7; 7 nucleotides agree with TRBD1. The CDR3 covers 13 residues. CDR1 MNHEY and CDR2 SMNVEV come from the germline V gene (reference sequence). The J segment lost 0 bases and the V segment lost 5 bases, leaving 1 base of the junction unmatched. This CDR3 reads CASSRDSSYEQYF. CDR3 nucleotide sequence: TGTGCCAGCAGTCGGGACAGCTCCTACGAGCAGTACTTC.

The rearrangement links TRBV7-6 to TRBJ1-1; D gene uncertain. Germline V gene sequence: CDR1 SGHVS, CDR2 FNYEAQ. V was clipped by 4 bases and J by 1 base, with 13 bases between them. CDR3 size: 15 residues. The CDR3 DNA is TGTGCCAGCAGCTATCAAATCGGAGAGAACACTGAAGCTTTCTTT. The encoded protein is CASSYQIGENTEAFF.

This clone was seen more than once but under ten times. The CDR3 DNA sequence: TGTGCCAGCAGTGAAGTGACAGGGGGCGGACACAATGAGCAGTTCTTC. As protein: CASSEVTGGGHNEQFF. The chain uses TRBV6-1 and TRBJ2-1; 10 positions match TRBD1. Trimming took 1 base from V and 5 from J; bases not matched to a gene: 5. The CDR3 is 16 residues long. Germline loops: CDR1 MNHNS, CDR2 SASEGT.

This clone appeared a single time. The rearrangement links TRBV5-4 to TRBJ1-1; 9 bases match TRBD1. Germline V gene sequence: CDR1 SGHNT, CDR2 YYREEE (reference sequence). Trimming cost V 0 bases and J 10 bases; bases outside gene matches: 13. The CDR3 has 16 residues. The CDR3 loop reads CASSLEFGDRAVIAFF. In DNA, the CDR3 is TGTGCCAGCAGCTTGGAATTCGGGGACAGGGCTGTGATAGCTTTCTTT.

This clone was picked up one time. The chain employs TRBV2 and TRBJ2-7; a weak D match, TRBD1 (5 bases). The V gene's germline CDR1 is SNHLY and CDR2 FYNNEI. Trimming left V 4 bases short and J 2 bases short, with 9 bases between. The CDR3 has 13 residues. The CDR3 region has the DNA TGTGCCAGCAGTGGACAGTCCACCTACGAGCAGTACTTC. This gives the protein CASSGQSTYEQYF.

This clone was seen only once. The chain is built from TRBV18 and TRBJ1-2; 7 positions agree with TRBD1. The ends lost 6 bases at V and 2 bases at J; junction bases unmatched: 9. This CDR3 contains 15 residues. Germline lookup yields CDR1 KGHSH and CDR2 LQKENI. The CDR3 DNA sequence: TGTGCCAGCTCCCCGACCCTGACAGGGAACTATGGCTACACCTTC. Its translation is CASSPTLTGNYGYTF. The complete variable domain, with remaining parts taken from reference TRBV18 and TRBJ1-2, reads NAGVMQNPRHLVRRRGQEARLRCSPMKGHSHVYWYRQLPEEGLKFMVYLQKENIIDESGMPKERFSAEFPKEGPSILRIQQVVRGDSAAYFCASSPTLTGNYGYTFGSGTRLTVV.

The chain combines TRBV5-5 with TRBJ2-3, with TRBD1 identical over 9 bases. In germline, CDR1 is SGHKS, CDR2 YYEKEE (reference sequence). J was trimmed by 4 bases and V by 4 bases; bases with no gene match: 10. The CDR3 is 16 residues long. The CDR3 loop reads CASSQNWRTGADTQYF. The CDR3 bases are TGTGCCAGCAGCCAGAACTGGCGGACAGGGGCAGATACGCAGTATTTT.